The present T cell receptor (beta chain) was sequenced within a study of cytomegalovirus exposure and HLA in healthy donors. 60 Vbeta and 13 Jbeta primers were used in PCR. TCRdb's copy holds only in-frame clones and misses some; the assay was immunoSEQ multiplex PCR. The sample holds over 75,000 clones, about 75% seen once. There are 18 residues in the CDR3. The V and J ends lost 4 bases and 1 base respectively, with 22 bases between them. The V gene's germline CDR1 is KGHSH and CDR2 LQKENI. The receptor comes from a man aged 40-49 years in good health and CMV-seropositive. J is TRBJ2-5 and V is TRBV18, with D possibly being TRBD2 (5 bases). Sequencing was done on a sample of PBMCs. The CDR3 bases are TGTGCCAGCTCACTTGGTTTTACGACGGGAACGGGCCAAGAGACCCAGTACTTC. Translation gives CASSLGFTTGTGQETQYF.